This T cell receptor (beta chain) was retrieved from a study of blood T cell repertoires in COVID-19. For the study at large: Acute and convalescent COVID-19 specimens originated in the United States, Italy and Spain. In each case, the material was cDNA or gDNA derived from T cells, B-cell-depleted T cells, or PBMCs.

Original handling: Cell counts per sample came from amplifying reference gene primers. Sequencing used immunoSEQ multiplex PCR; TCRdb keeps in-frame clones, though not all of them. V and J calls and clone size are given by that table; D and trimming were obtained from the DNA. The table includes tens of thousands of clones, around 87% detected once. Germline V CDR1 and CDR2: SNHLY, FYNNEI. V dropped 9 bases and J dropped 3 bases, with 11 bases sitting between them. This CDR3 has 12 residues. This sequence originates from a human donor in a cohort sampled during active COVID-19. V gene TRBV2 combines with J gene TRBJ1-2; D is possibly TRBD1 (5 bases). Input material: peripheral blood. CDR3 protein: CARSREDYGYTF. CDR3 coding DNA: TGTGCCAGAAGCAGGGAGGACTATGGCTACACCTTC.